This T cell receptor (beta chain) was recovered during a study of T cells in Graves' hyperthyroidism and ophthalmopathy. Findings and limits, study-wide: Ophthalmopathy was distinguished from stable hyperthyroidism by 13 V-J signatures. Among clonotypes expanded in thyroid above 0.001, most were also found in blood.

This clonotype was recorded many times. Its matching antigen is unknown. The TCR beta CDR3 regions underwent amplification using RNA transcripts as the source. The HTBI primer set served for first-round RT-PCR of the TCR CDR3. Using its own MiXCR run on the multiplex PCR reads, TCRdb lists one record per CDR3 protein. In the table there are 500,000 to 650,000 distinct CDR3 sequences, around 15% of which are singletons. V lost 4 bases to trimming and J lost 5 bases; unmatched junction nucleotides: 5. The length of the CDR3 is 14 residues. Looked up from germline, CDR1 is KGHSH and CDR2 is LQKENI. This sequence originates from a woman between 45 and 65 years old with Graves' ophthalmopathy. V usage is TRBV18 and J usage is TRBJ2-7; 10 bases are a match to TRBD2. Material: blood. The CDR3 protein is CASSLSSGSHEQYF. The CDR3 DNA reads as TGTGCCAGCTCACTTTCTAGCGGGAGCCACGAGCAGTACTTC. The entire variable domain, with the rest obtained from reference TRBV18 and TRBJ2-7, is as follows: NAGVMQNPRHLVRRRGQEARLRCSPMKGHSHVYWYRQLPEEGLKFMVYLQKENIIDESGMPKERFSAEFPKEGPSILRIQQVVRGDSAAYFCASSLSSGSHEQYFGPGTRLTVT.